The sequence of this T cell receptor beta chain was determined in a study of blood T cell repertoires in COVID-19. The overall study: COVID-19 samples from acute and convalescent phases originated in the United States, Italy and Spain.

Original methodology: Reference gene primer amplification gave estimated nucleated cell counts. This table comes from immunoSEQ multiplex PCR, and its TCRdb copy is limited to in-frame clones, with some not included. That table is the source of V, J and clone size, and D and trimming were worked out from the DNA. The table shows 50,000 to 75,000 clones, with around four fifths occurring only once. The CDR3 has 17 residues. Germline CDR1 SGDLS, CDR2 YYNGEE. Trimming took off 0 bases at V and 0 bases at J, with 13 bases between the two ends. This clone occurred a few times. The sequence was collected from a woman aged 45-59 years with active or convalescent COVID-19. The sequencing input was peripheral blood. V and J are TRBV9 and TRBJ1-3; weak D call: TRBD1 (6 bases). CDR3 region: CASSVAGGARSGNTIYF. The CDR3 coding sequence is TGTGCCAGCAGCGTAGCCGGGGGGGCCCGCTCTGGAAACACCATATATTTT. Complete variable domain (other parts from reference TRBV9 and TRBJ1-3): DSGVTQTPKHLITATGQRVTLRCSPRSGDLSVYWYQQSLDQGLQFLIQYYNGEERAKGNILERFSAQQFPDLHSELNLSSLELGDSALYFCASSVAGGARSGNTIYFGEGSWLTVV.